This T cell receptor (beta chain) was sequenced in a study of T cell repertoires in cytomegalovirus infection. Study-level information: Recently identified HLA-C-restricted CMV epitopes were among the peptides used. Matching HLA type and CMV infection were both indicated by public TCR beta signatures. Broader study findings: The ex vivo response was dominated by HLA-C-restricted CMV-specific TCR beta clonotypes. CMV carriers with the relevant HLA were identified by cumulative public TCR beta family frequency.

The CDR3 length is 11 residues. The V gene's germline CDR1 is MNHEY and CDR2 SMNVEV (reference sequence). Trimming removed 8 bases at V and 7 bases at J, with 11 bases between. A note on this clonotype: Its antigen is not identified.

TCRdb reprocessed the reads with MiXCR, giving one entry per CDR3 protein. The table shows 450,000 to 600,000 distinct CDR3 sequences, with about 39% occurring only once. Sample: cultured PBMCs, taken from culture after CMV antigen stimulation. The sequence came from a human donor in good health (CMV status not recorded). Some clones in this sample may be carry-over from other donors' samples. The chain is built from TRBV27 and TRBJ1-1; no firm D call. CDR3 nucleotides: TGTGCCAGCTCGGACGCTCATGAAGCTTTCTTT. This translates into CASSDAHEAFF.